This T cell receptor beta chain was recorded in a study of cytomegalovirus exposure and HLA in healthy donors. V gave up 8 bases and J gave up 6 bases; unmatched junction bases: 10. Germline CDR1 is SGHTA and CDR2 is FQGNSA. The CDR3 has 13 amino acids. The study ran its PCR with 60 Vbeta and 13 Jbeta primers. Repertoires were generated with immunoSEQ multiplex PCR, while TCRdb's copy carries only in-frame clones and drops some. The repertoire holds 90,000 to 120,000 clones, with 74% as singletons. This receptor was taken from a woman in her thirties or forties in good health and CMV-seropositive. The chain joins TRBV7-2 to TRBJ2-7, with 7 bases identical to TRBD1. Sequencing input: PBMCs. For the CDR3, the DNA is TGTGCCAGCGTCCAGAGGACAGGACGCGAGCAGTACTTC. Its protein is CASVQRTGREQYF.